A selection of T cell receptor beta chains follows, all from one sample in a study of shared clonotypes between healthy human individuals. Assay: immunoSEQ multiplex PCR; the TCRdb copy retains only in-frame clones and omits some. Of approximately 500,000 clones listed, about 80% were seen once; the top ten hold around 12%. Sequencing was carried out using PBMCs. All receptors come from a woman aged 35 to 49 in good health. Some clones in this sample may be carry-over from other donors' samples. CDR3s include the opening cysteine and the closing phenylalanine or tryptophan. A D gene is named only where the DNA matches it firmly. Clone size is not always given. Where it is, it says once, few, many or a class for expanded clones.

V: TRBV6-1
D: TRBD2
size: .
J: TRBJ2-5
CDR3: CASSRTSEVGTQYF
DNA: TGTGCCAGCAGTCGGACTAGCGAGGTTGGGACCCAGTACTTC

V: TRBV6-5
D: TRBD2
size: few
J: TRBJ2-1
CDR3: CASSPRGEAYNEQFF
DNA: TGTGCCAGCAGTCCACGGGGGGAAGCCTACAATGAGCAGTTCTTC

V: TRBV21-1
D: .
size: .
J: TRBJ2-7
CDR3: CASSILDRAAQYF
DNA: TGTGCCAGCAGCATTTTAGACCGGGCAGCGCAGTACTTC

V: TRBV28
D: .
size: .
J: TRBJ2-7
CDR3: CASSPGTFNYYEQYF
DNA: TGTGCCAGCAGTCCCGGGACTTTCAATTACTACGAGCAGTACTTC

V: TRBV5-4
D: .
size: .
J: TRBJ2-1
CDR3: CATGGRGTYNEQFF
DNA: TGTGCCACTGGGGGCCGAGGGACCTACAATGAGCAGTTCTTC

V: TRBV28
D: .
size: .
J: TRBJ1-3
CDR3: CASSLERVGNTIYF
DNA: TGTGCCAGCAGTCTCGAAAGGGTCGGAAACACCATATATTTT

V: TRBV10-3
D: TRBD1
size: .
J: TRBJ2-1
CDR3: CAINTGTGQTNEQFF
DNA: TGTGCCATCAACACCGGGACAGGGCAGACCAATGAGCAGTTCTTC

V: TRBV27
D: .
size: .
J: TRBJ2-5
CDR3: CASSLRRDSGGQGGQETQYF
DNA: TGTGCCAGTTCCTTGCGCCGGGACTCCGGTGGGCAGGGGGGCCAAGAGACCCAGTACTTC

V: TRBV7-8
D: TRBD2
size: .
J: TRBJ2-7
CDR3: CASSLEGDYLGEQYF
DNA: TGTGCCAGCAGCTTAGAAGGGGACTACCTCGGCGAGCAGTACTTC

V: TRBV19
D: TRBD2
size: .
J: TRBJ2-1
CDR3: CASSISLAGEPEQFF
DNA: TGTGCCAGTAGTATATCGCTAGCGGGAGAGCCTGAGCAGTTCTTC

V: TRBV11-2
D: .
size: .
J: TRBJ2-6
CDR3: CASSLDSSGANVLTF
DNA: TGTGCCAGCAGCTTAGACAGCTCTGGGGCCAACGTCCTGACTTTC

V: TRBV28
D: TRBD1
size: few
J: TRBJ2-7
CDR3: CASSRDRGPPPPPREQYF
DNA: TGTGCCAGCAGTAGGGACAGGGGACCCCCTCCCCCTCCGAGAGAGCAGTACTTC

V: TRBV15
D: .
size: .
J: TRBJ2-1
CDR3: CATSRGMITYNEQFF
DNA: TGTGCCACCAGCAGAGGGATGATAACCTACAATGAGCAGTTCTTC

V: TRBV21-1
D: .
size: .
J: TRBJ2-7
CDR3: CASSKRDREGEQYF
DNA: TGTGCCAGCAGCAAGAGGGACAGGGAGGGAGAGCAGTACTTC

V: TRBV6-5
D: .
size: .
J: TRBJ1-2
CDR3: CASSWETGGYTF
DNA: TGTGCCAGCAGTTGGGAGACGGGTGGCTACACCTTC

V: TRBV7-8
D: TRBD2
size: .
J: TRBJ2-1
CDR3: CASSLAGLAGVIYNEQFF
DNA: TGTGCCAGCAGCTTAGCGGGACTAGCGGGAGTTATATACAATGAGCAGTTCTTC

V: TRBV6-6
D: .
size: .
J: TRBJ2-7
CDR3: CASSPSDREQYF
DNA: TGTGCCAGCAGCCCCTCTGACAGGGAGCAGTACTTC

V: TRBV7-3
D: TRBD2
size: .
J: TRBJ2-1
CDR3: CASSSEGTSYNEQFF
DNA: TGTGCCAGCAGCTCAGAGGGGACTAGTTACAATGAGCAGTTCTTC

V: TRBV19
D: TRBD1
size: .
J: TRBJ2-7
CDR3: CASSMSSTGEYEQYF
DNA: TGTGCCAGTAGTATGTCGTCCACAGGGGAATACGAGCAGTACTTC

V: TRBV7-9
D: .
size: once
J: TRBJ1-1
CDR3: CASSSRDTEAFF
DNA: TGTGCCAGCAGCTCCCGGGACACTGAAGCTTTCTTT

V: TRBV15
D: .
size: many
J: TRBJ2-5
CDR3: CATSQGAWETQYF
DNA: TGTGCCACCAGCCAAGGGGCGTGGGAGACCCAGTACTTC

V: TRBV18
D: TRBD2
size: .
J: TRBJ2-5
CDR3: CASSTSGTSGETQYF
DNA: TGTGCCAGCTCTACCAGCGGGACTAGCGGAGAGACCCAGTACTTC

V: TRBV7-9
D: TRBD2
size: few
J: TRBJ2-1
CDR3: CASSFGGGRANNEQFF
DNA: TGTGCCAGCAGCTTTGGGGGCGGGAGGGCCAACAATGAGCAGTTCTTC

V: TRBV29-1
D: .
size: .
J: TRBJ2-7
CDR3: CSVVKTYEQYF
DNA: TGCAGCGTTGTGAAGACCTACGAGCAGTACTTC

V: TRBV2
D: .
size: many
J: TRBJ2-7
CDR3: CASSEIRGWYEQYF
DNA: TGTGCCAGCAGTGAAATCCGGGGTTGGTACGAGCAGTACTTC

V: TRBV5-1
D: .
size: .
J: TRBJ2-4
CDR3: CASSFGRENIQYF
DNA: TGCGCCAGCAGCTTTGGACGGGAAAACATTCAGTACTTC

V: TRBV28
D: TRBD2
size: .
J: TRBJ2-1
CDR3: CASRPGPGGGEQFF
DNA: TGTGCCAGCAGACCCGGGCCGGGGGGAGGTGAGCAGTTCTTC

V: TRBV6-1
D: TRBD2
size: once
J: TRBJ2-1
CDR3: CASNPGGRLVNEQFF
DNA: TGTGCCAGCAATCCGGGCGGGAGGTTGGTCAATGAGCAGTTCTTC

V: TRBV30
D: TRBD1
size: many
J: TRBJ2-1
CDR3: CAWSGDSYNEQFF
DNA: TGTGCCTGGAGTGGGGACAGCTACAATGAGCAGTTCTTC

V: TRBV5-4
D: TRBD1
size: few
J: TRBJ1-1
CDR3: CASTSRDRGPLKNTEAFF
DNA: TGTGCCAGCACTTCCCGAGACAGGGGGCCCTTGAAGAACACTGAAGCTTTCTTT

V: TRBV7-9
D: .
size: .
J: TRBJ1-5
CDR3: CASSPGRDQPQHF
DNA: TGTGCCAGCAGCCCTGGTAGGGATCAGCCCCAGCATTTT

V: TRBV7-2
D: TRBD1
size: .
J: TRBJ1-2
CDR3: CASSSLQGPYGYTF
DNA: TGTGCCAGCAGTTCTTTACAGGGGCCCTATGGCTACACCTTC

V: TRBV9
D: TRBD1
size: few
J: TRBJ1-2
CDR3: CASFSDRDYGYTF
DNA: TGTGCCAGCTTCTCCGACAGGGACTATGGCTACACCTTC

V: TRBV2
D: TRBD1
size: .
J: TRBJ2-3
CDR3: CASSPWTGGTDTQYF
DNA: TGTGCCAGCAGTCCCTGGACAGGGGGGACAGATACGCAGTATTTT

V: TRBV11-2
D: TRBD2
size: .
J: TRBJ2-7
CDR3: CASSQGLVFEQYF
DNA: TGTGCCAGCAGCCAGGGACTAGTCTTCGAGCAGTACTTC

V: TRBV29-1
D: TRBD1
size: .
J: TRBJ1-2
CDR3: CSVDSTGGDYGYTF
DNA: TGCAGCGTTGATTCCACAGGGGGCGACTATGGCTACACCTTC

V: TRBV28
D: .
size: .
J: TRBJ1-5
CDR3: CASKNLNQPQHF
DNA: TGTGCCAGCAAGAATCTTAATCAGCCCCAGCATTTT

V: TRBV20-1
D: .
size: .
J: TRBJ1-3
CDR3: CSARVQNTIYF
DNA: TGCAGTGCTAGAGTCCAGAACACCATATATTTT

V: TRBV7-3
D: .
size: .
J: TRBJ1-1
CDR3: CASSLVRPVSNTEAFF
DNA: TGTGCCAGCAGCTTGGTGAGACCGGTATCGAACACTGAAGCTTTCTTT

V: TRBV7-9
D: TRBD2
size: .
J: TRBJ2-2
CDR3: CASQRGEGRLNTGELFF
DNA: TGTGCCAGCCAGAGAGGGGAGGGGAGGTTGAACACCGGGGAGCTGTTTTTT

V: TRBV2
D: .
size: once
J: TRBJ1-1
CDR3: CASSELVGNTEAFF
DNA: TGTGCCAGCAGTGAATTGGTAGGGAACACTGAAGCTTTCTTT

V: TRBV28
D: .
size: .
J: TRBJ2-5
CDR3: CASTPVGIGETQYF
DNA: TGTGCCAGCACCCCAGTAGGCATCGGAGAGACCCAGTACTTC

V: TRBV7-6
D: .
size: .
J: TRBJ2-1
CDR3: CASSSLPGNEQFF
DNA: TGTGCCAGCAGCTCTCTCCCGGGGAATGAGCAGTTCTTC

V: TRBV19
D: TRBD2
size: .
J: TRBJ2-5
CDR3: CASTLTSGQETQYF
DNA: TGTGCCAGTACCTTGACTAGCGGCCAAGAGACCCAGTACTTC

V: TRBV6-1
D: .
size: many
J: TRBJ2-7
CDR3: CASSAGGGGAYEQYF
DNA: TGTGCCAGCAGTGCGGGGGGCGGAGGGGCCTACGAGCAGTACTTC

V: TRBV19
D: TRBD2
size: .
J: TRBJ2-7
CDR3: CASTPTSGRGEQYF
DNA: TGTGCCAGTACCCCGACTAGCGGGAGAGGGGAGCAGTACTTC

V: TRBV5-1
D: .
size: many
J: TRBJ2-5
CDR3: CASSLEGNSQETQYF
DNA: TGCGCCAGCAGCTTGGAAGGGAACTCCCAAGAGACCCAGTACTTC

V: TRBV28
D: TRBD1
size: .
J: TRBJ2-1
CDR3: CASSWTGRNEQFF
DNA: TGTGCCAGCAGTTGGACAGGGCGGAATGAGCAGTTCTTC